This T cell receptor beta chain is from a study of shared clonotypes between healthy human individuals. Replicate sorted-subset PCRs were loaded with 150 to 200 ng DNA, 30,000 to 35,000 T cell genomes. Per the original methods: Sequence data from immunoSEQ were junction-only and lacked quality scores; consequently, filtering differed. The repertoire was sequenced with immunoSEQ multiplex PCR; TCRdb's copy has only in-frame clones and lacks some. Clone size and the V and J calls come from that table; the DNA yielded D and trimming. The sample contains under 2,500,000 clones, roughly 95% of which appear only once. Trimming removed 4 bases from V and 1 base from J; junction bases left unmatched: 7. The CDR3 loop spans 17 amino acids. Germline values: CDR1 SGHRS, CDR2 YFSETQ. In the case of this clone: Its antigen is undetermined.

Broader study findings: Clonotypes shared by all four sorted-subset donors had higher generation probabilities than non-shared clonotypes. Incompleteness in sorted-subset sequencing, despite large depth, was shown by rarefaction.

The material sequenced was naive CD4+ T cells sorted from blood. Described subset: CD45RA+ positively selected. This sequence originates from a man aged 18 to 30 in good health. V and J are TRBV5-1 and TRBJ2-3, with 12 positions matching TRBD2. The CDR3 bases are TGCGCCAGCAGCCCCCGACCTAGCGGGGGGGGCACAGATACGCAGTATTTT. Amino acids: CASSPRPSGGGTDTQYF.